Below are 8 T cell receptor beta chains sequenced from a single sample in a study of CD8 T cells in ankylosing spondylitis. Which antigens these TCRs recognize remains unknown. TCRdb recomputed calls from the 5' RACE reads with MiXCR, one row per CDR3 protein. The repertoire holds about 220,000 distinct CDR3 sequences, with 7.3% as singletons. Study results and caveats: Typical of ankylosing spondylitis blood, it appeared, was a TCR beta motif of eight highly homologous variants.

The sequencing input was blood, either unsorted or a sorted T cell fraction (not recorded which). The receptor set was obtained from a male donor with ankylosing spondylitis.

This clonotype was recorded at least ten times. The genes are TRBV28 and TRBJ2-7, with D unclear. V lost 3 bases and J lost 0, with 6 bases in between. Germline CDR1 MDHEN, CDR2 SYDVKM. This CDR3 is built from 13 residues. The CDR3 nucleotides are TGTGCCAGCAGTTTCGTCAGCTCCTACGAGCAGTACTTC. This translates into CASSFVSSYEQYF.

At least ten counts were recorded for this clonotype. The chain carries TRBV29-1 and TRBJ1-4; D not resolved. Trimming cost V 4 bases and J 4 bases, with 7 bases left between them. CDR1 is SQVTM and CDR2 is ANQGSEA in the germline V gene. The CDR3 totals 12 residues. This chain's CDR3 is CSVVHGNEKLFF. CDR3 nucleotides: TGCAGCGTTGTTCATGGTAATGAAAAACTGTTTTTT. Complete variable domain (other parts from reference TRBV29-1 and TRBJ1-4): SAVISQKPSRDICQRGTSLTIQCQVDSQVTMMFWYRQQPGQSLTLIATANQGSEATYESGFVIDKFPISRPNLTFSTLTVSNMSPEDSSIYLCSVVHGNEKLFFGSGTQLSVL.

There are many counts of this clonotype. J is TRBJ2-3 and V is TRBV3-1; a weak D match, TRBD2 (6 bases). The length of the CDR3 is 16 residues. Germline V lookup: CDR1 LGHDT, CDR2 YNNKEL (reference sequence). V shed 0 bases and J shed 0 bases, with 10 bases lying between them. The CDR3 DNA is TGTGCCAGCAGCCAAGATACGAGCGGGAGCACAGATACGCAGTATTTT. It is translated as CASSQDTSGSTDTQYF.

There are many counts of this clonotype. The V gene is TRBV5-1, the J gene TRBJ1-2; the D is unclear. The V gene's germline CDR1 is SGHRS and CDR2 YFSETQ. This CDR3 contains 16 residues. Trimming took 4 bases from V and 4 from J, leaving 20 bases between them. CDR3 DNA sequence: TGCGCCAGCAGCCTCCCCACGACACGTCCCTTCTATGGCTACACCTTC. Its translation is CASSLPTTRPFYGYTF.

This clonotype turned up a few times. The chain recombines TRBV7-2 with TRBJ2-4, with D possibly matching TRBD1 (5 bases). The germline CDR1 and CDR2 sequences are SGHTA and FQGNSA. Trimming pared 5 bases from V and 2 bases from J, leaving 13 bases between. This CDR3 comprises 15 residues. The CDR3 is CASSTHQGSKNIQYF. The CDR3 nucleotides read TGTGCCAGCAGCACGCATCAGGGTTCCAAAAACATTCAGTACTTC.

Ten or more counts support this clonotype. The chain combines TRBV7-9 with TRBJ2-5; the match to TRBD2 covers 10 bases. Germline V gene sequence: CDR1 SEHNR, CDR2 FQNEAQ (reference sequence). The V segment lost 6 bases and the J segment 3 bases; nucleotides outside the gene matches: 1. This CDR3 region has 13 residues. CDR3: CASRSGREETQYF. The CDR3 bases are TGTGCCAGCAGAAGCGGGAGGGAAGAGACCCAGTACTTC.

This clonotype was found many times. The V call is TRBV11-2, the J call TRBJ1-1; a weak D match, TRBD1 (6 bases). V dropped 3 bases and J dropped 4 bases, with 12 bases sitting between them. The CDR3 covers 14 residues. Germline V gives CDR1 SGHAT, CDR2 FQNNGV. CDR3 nucleotide sequence: TGTGCCAGCAGCTTCACGACCAGGGGCACTGAAGCTTTCTTT. Translating gives CASSFTTRGTEAFF.

This clonotype showed up many times. V gene TRBV12-3 or TRBV12-4 combines with J gene TRBJ2-7, with D possibly being TRBD1 (6 bases). The length of the CDR3 is 14 residues. Trimming removed 2 bases from V and 6 bases from J, with 14 bases in between. CDR3 sequence reads: CASSLIRAGVEQYF. The CDR3 coding sequence is TGTGCCAGCAGTTTAATAAGGGCAGGGGTCGAGCAGTACTTC.